The clone carrying this T cell receptor beta chain has only a few counts. Its antigen is unidentified. Germline V lookup: CDR1 SGDLS, CDR2 YYNGEE. This CDR3 has 14 residues. Trimming left V 3 bases short and J 3 bases short, with 9 bases between. This specimen belongs to a study of T cells after yellow fever vaccination. Study as a whole: When fractions had low cell numbers, they were prepared with SMART-Seq v4 Ultra Low Input. Whole-study results and caveats: Post-booster repertoires again held most primary-vaccination clones (around 95% CD4, 88% CD8).

As TCR cDNA was made by 5'RACE template switching, a universal primer site and UMIs were added. TCRdb itself ran the 5' RACE reads through MiXCR, one entry per CDR3 protein. The sample lists approximately 340,000 distinct CDR3 sequences, 8.7% occurring once. This chain joins TRBV9 and TRBJ2-2; D is possibly TRBD1 (5 bases). Sequencing used PBMCs, obtained on the day of the first yellow fever vaccination. The receptor's source is a man in his late teens or twenties who received the YFV17D yellow fever vaccine. The CDR3 nucleotides read TGTGCCAGCAGCGCTGGCAGGGACACCGGGGAGCTGTTTTTT. Translated, it gives CASSAGRDTGELFF.